The clone carrying this TCR beta chain has just one count. Its target is unknown. This record comes from a study of long-term antiretroviral therapy in people with HIV. General observations from the study: At every time point, clones expanded before ART dominated the repertoire.

Run at survey level, the immunoSEQ assay was version v3.0. Per-sample targets for sequencing were about 40,000-50,000 T-cell genomes. Clones were read by immunoSEQ multiplex PCR, and TCRdb kept only the in-frame ones, dropping some. The table has around 12,000 clones, over 60% seen once; the top ten hold about 20%. The V gene end was trimmed by 7 bases and the J gene end by 4 bases; junction bases not matched to a gene: 7. Germline V lookup: CDR1 WSHSY, CDR2 SAAADI. The CDR3 totals 14 residues. The sequencing here drew on unsorted PBMCs, taken 0.5 years before starting antiretroviral therapy. J is TRBJ2-7 and V is TRBV10-2; the match to TRBD1 covers 10 bases. This TCR came from a woman between 40 and 55 years old with HIV. The CDR3 bases are TGCGCCAGCACCCCTCGGGACAGGGGTTACGAGCAGTACTTC. It translates to CASTPRDRGYEQYF.